Shown below are 6 T cell receptor beta chains from a single sample sequenced in a study of prognosis after radiotherapy for stage I lung cancer. Genomic DNA served as the source from which two-round multiplex PCR generated TCR beta CDR3 amplicons. Primers specific to each TRBV and TRBJ gene were used in first-round PCR. TCRdb re-derived calls from the multiplex PCR reads in MiXCR, one entry per CDR3 protein. This table has about 26,000 distinct CDR3 sequences, around 32% appearing once. The sequencing used PBMCs, collected before or after stereotactic body radiation therapy (not recorded which). Receptor source: a donor at least 50 years old with non-small cell lung cancer.

This clonotype showed up many times. The chain uses TRBV19 and TRBJ1-5, with D perhaps TRBD1 (5 bases). V gave up 3 bases and J gave up 1 base, with 7 bases separating them. The CDR3 covers 14 residues. Germline assignment: CDR1 LNHDA and CDR2 SQIVND (reference sequence). CDR3 amino acids: CASSMRGSNQPQHF. In DNA form, the CDR3 reads TGTGCCAGTAGTATGAGGGGAAGCAATCAGCCCCAGCATTTT.

Ten or more counts support this clonotype. CDR3 in DNA: TGCGCCAGCAGCTCCCGGGACCCGTGGTCACCCCTCCACTTT. Amino acid sequence: CASSSRDPWSPLHF. This chain uses TRBV5-1 with TRBJ1-6, with D possibly being TRBD1 (5 bases). V dropped 3 bases and J dropped 10 bases, with 14 bases sitting between them. The CDR3 is made up of 14 amino acids. Germline values: CDR1 SGHRS, CDR2 YFSETQ.

This clonotype showed up just once. V gene TRBV11-1 combines with J gene TRBJ1-1; D is perhaps TRBD1 (6 bases). Trimming removed 2 bases at V and 0 bases at J, with 7 bases between. CDR1 and CDR2 (germline): SGHAT, FQDESV (reference sequence). This CDR3 has 14 residues. Here the CDR3 reads CASSLRGMNTEAFF. The CDR3 DNA sequence: TGTGCCAGCAGCTTAAGGGGGATGAACACTGAAGCTTTCTTT.

This clonotype has a count of ten or more. The chain is built from TRBV28 and TRBJ1-1, with D unresolved. CDR1 MDHEN and CDR2 SYDVKM come from the germline V gene. V lost 6 bases, J lost 7 bases, and 6 bases lay in between. The CDR3 spans 10 residues. CDR3 residues: CASRDVEAFF. The CDR3 DNA is TGTGCCAGCAGGGATGTTGAAGCTTTCTTT.

This clonotype was counted ten times or more. CDR3 residues: CSARGTGTGNTIYF. The DNA for the CDR3 is TGCAGTGCTAGGGGGACAGGGACTGGAAACACCATATATTTT. V and J are TRBV20-1 and TRBJ1-3; 9 bases align to TRBD1. Germline V lookup: CDR1 DFQATT, CDR2 SNEGSKA (reference sequence). V shed 3 bases, J shed 2 bases, and the junction held 2 bases outside the gene matches. CDR3 length: 14 amino acids.

The chain combines TRBV6-2 or TRBV6-3 with TRBJ2-7; D is unclear. CDR1 is MNHEY, CDR2 SVGEGT, per germline. The ends were cut back, 6 bases at V and 3 bases at J, with 9 bases in the middle. The CDR3 covers 12 residues. The CDR3 spells CASSRHGYEQYF. Here the CDR3 DNA reads TGTGCCAGCAGCAGGCATGGCTACGAGCAGTACTTC.